Shown below are 32 T cell receptor beta chains from a single sample sequenced in a study of a mutant IDH1 vaccine in newly diagnosed glioma. No antigens are known for them. Time point specified: week 23, last vaccination. With topical imiquimod, each dose of the vaccine consisted of 300 ug of mutant IDH1 20-mer peptide. The repertoire was sequenced with immunoSEQ multiplex PCR; TCRdb's copy has only in-frame clones and lacks some. The sample carries approximately 57,000 clones, around 80% recorded once. The specimen comprised PBMCs, sampled from a glioma patient whose treatment included an IDH1 peptide vaccine. The receptors come from a woman aged 40 to 50 with glioma. Some clones in this sample may be carry-over from other donors' samples.

J is TRBJ1-2 and V is TRBV4-1; TRBD1 is a possible D gene (5 bases). The CDR3 sequence is 15 residues long. Germline values: CDR1 MGHRA, CDR2 YSYEKL. V was pared by 4 bases and J by 8 bases, with 20 bases between. The CDR3 sequence: CASSLKRGWIEGYTF. For the CDR3, the DNA is TGCGCCAGCAGCCTCAAAAGGGGTTGGATAGAAGGCTACACCTTC.

This chain uses TRBV6-5 with TRBJ2-5; D is possibly TRBD1 (6 bases). V lost 0 bases and J 4 bases, leaving 6 bases between the germline ends. The CDR3 extends over 13 amino acids. In germline, CDR1 is MNHEY, CDR2 SVGAGI. The CDR3 DNA reads as TGTGCCAGCAGTTACTCAGGGGGAGAGACCCAGTACTTC. This translates into CASSYSGGETQYF.

The J gene is TRBJ2-1, the V gene TRBV29-1; D gene ambiguous. CDR3 length: 11 amino acids. The germline V and J ends were trimmed by 5 bases and 9 bases, with 11 bases remaining between them. Germline V gives CDR1 SQVTM, CDR2 ANQGSEA. CDR3 residues: CSVFTAREQFF. Here the CDR3 DNA reads TGCAGCGTTTTTACCGCCCGTGAGCAGTTCTTC.

This clone rates as medium-sized (0.01 to 0.1%). J is TRBJ2-6 and V is TRBV30; no definite D call. V was cut by 5 bases and J by 3 bases, with 5 bases left in between. The CDR3 is 12 amino acids. Germline V lookup: CDR1 GTSNPN, CDR2 SVGIG (reference sequence). The CDR3 spells CAWLVGANVLTF. The CDR3 DNA reads as TGTGCCTGGTTGGTTGGGGCCAACGTCCTGACTTTC.

This chain links TRBV18 with TRBJ2-7; a possible D gene is TRBD1 (5 bases). From germline, CDR1 is KGHSH and CDR2 LQKENI. V lost 3 bases and J 0 bases, leaving 12 bases between the germline ends. The length of the CDR3 is 15 residues. CDR3 sequence: CASSPLGHYSYEQYF. The DNA of the CDR3 is TGTGCCAGCTCACCGCTTGGACACTACTCCTACGAGCAGTACTTC.

Here the CDR3 DNA reads TGTGCCAGCAGCGTAGCGACAGGGCGGGGCACAGATACGCAGTATTTT. Protein sequence: CASSVATGRGTDTQYF. This chain uses TRBV9 with TRBJ2-3, with TRBD1 matching over 7 bases. The CDR3 is 16 amino acids. Unmatched junction bases numbered 5, after V lost 0 bases and J lost 1 base. Germline CDR1 and CDR2: SGDLS and YYNGEE.

The count of this clone is one. The chain carries TRBV6-5 and TRBJ2-4; 8 nucleotides line up with TRBD1. V lost 5 bases and J lost 7; bases outside the gene matches: 10. Germline values: CDR1 MNHEY, CDR2 SVGAGI. The CDR3 has 15 residues. The CDR3 nucleotides are TGTGCCAGCAGTCGACAGGGGCCGCTCGGCAACATTCAGTACTTC. Amino acid sequence: CASSRQGPLGNIQYF.

J is TRBJ2-7 and V is TRBV27; tentative D call: TRBD1 (6 bases). With 7 bases removed from V and 5 bases from J, the gap between germline ends came to 18 bases. Germline CDR1 and CDR2: MNHEY and SMNVEV (reference sequence). There are 14 residues in the CDR3. The CDR3 reads CASKNLVGGNEQYF. The CDR3 DNA reads TGTGCCAGCAAAAACCTGGTAGGGGGAAACGAGCAGTACTTC.

This clone is judged medium-sized. The chain links TRBV7-9 to TRBJ2-7; 13 bases match TRBD2. The CDR3 is 16 amino acids. Germline CDR1 SEHNR, CDR2 FQNEAQ (reference sequence). Losses at the gene ends were 5 bases for V and 4 bases for J; bases not matched to a gene: 8. CDR3 loop: CASSHPRLAGGYEQYF. For the CDR3, the DNA is TGTGCCAGCAGCCACCCGCGACTAGCGGGGGGATACGAGCAGTACTTC. Full variable domain (outside the CDR3, taken from reference TRBV7-9 and TRBJ2-7): DTGVSQNPRHKITKRGQNVTFRCDPISEHNRLYWYRQTLGQGPEFLTYFQNEAQLEKSRLLSDRFSAERPKGSFSTLEIQRTEQGDSAMYLCASSHPRLAGGYEQYFGPGTRLTVT.

This sequence joins TRBV2 and TRBJ1-1; D is undetermined. V lost 7 bases and J 4 bases, leaving 19 bases between the germline ends. The CDR3 sequence is 15 residues long. Looked up from germline, CDR1 is SNHLY and CDR2 is FYNNEI. CDR3 DNA sequence: TGTGCCAGCATGCCCCTCGGAGGGAGGGCCACTGAAGCTTTCTTT. Translating it yields CASMPLGGRATEAFF.

The chain has TRBV14 and TRBJ2-4; 7 nucleotides match TRBD2. This CDR3 has 13 residues. V dropped 2 bases and J dropped 9; count of bases not matched to a gene: 4. Germline-derived CDR1 and CDR2 are SGHDN and FVKESK. As DNA, the CDR3 is TGTGCCAGCAGCCAAAGGACTAGAGGCATTCAGTACTTC. This sequence encodes CASSQRTRGIQYF.

The rearrangement joins TRBV27 to TRBJ1-2; 8 bases agree with TRBD1. CDR1 and CDR2 from the germline V gene are MNHEY and SMNVEV (reference sequence). J gave up 8 bases and V 5 bases, and 10 bases lay outside the gene matches. The CDR3 is 14 amino acids. This CDR3 reads CASSPGTGWGGYTF. The DNA for the CDR3 is TGTGCCAGCAGTCCTGGGACAGGATGGGGAGGCTACACCTTC.

The chain links TRBV30 to TRBJ2-5; perhaps TRBD1 as D (6 bases). Germline V gene sequence: CDR1 GTSNPN, CDR2 SVGIG (reference sequence). The CDR3 is 14 amino acids. The ends were cut back, 3 bases at V and 5 bases at J, with 16 bases in the middle. DNA of the CDR3: TGTGCCTGGAGCACAGGGCCATTTGGGGAGACCCAGTACTTC. It is translated as CAWSTGPFGETQYF.

This clone has more than one count but fewer than ten. CDR3 sequence reads: CASSLDRAWSYGYTF. The CDR3 DNA follows: TGTGCCAGCAGCTTAGACAGAGCCTGGAGCTATGGCTACACCTTC. This rearrangement joins TRBV7-2 to TRBJ1-2; no firm D call. Between the trimmed V and J ends, which lost 1 base and 4 bases, there was a span of 13 bases. The CDR3 extends over 15 amino acids. Per germline, CDR1 SGHTA and CDR2 FQGNSA.

This clone was detected once. The gene calls are TRBV27 and TRBJ2-6; D uncertain. Trimming shortened V by 2 bases and J by 2 bases, and 10 bases separated the two germline ends. Looked up from germline, CDR1 is MNHEY and CDR2 is SMNVEV (reference sequence). CDR3 length equals 16 residues. The CDR3 DNA sequence: TGTGCCAGCAGTTTACGGCGTCAGACTGGGGCCAACGTCCTGACTTTC. Its translation: CASSLRRQTGANVLTF.

The chain is built from TRBV30 and TRBJ2-7, with TRBD2 as a possible D gene (5 bases). Germline values: CDR1 GTSNPN, CDR2 SVGIG (reference sequence). The germline V and J ends were trimmed by 2 bases and 0 bases, with 8 bases remaining between them. This CDR3 region has 13 residues. The CDR3 sequence: CAWSPGISYEQYF. The CDR3 coding sequence is TGTGCCTGGAGTCCGGGAATCTCCTACGAGCAGTACTTC.

V gene TRBV5-6 combines with J gene TRBJ2-7; tentative D call: TRBD1 (5 bases). Germline V lookup: CDR1 SGHDT, CDR2 YYEEEE. CDR3 length: 13 residues. Trimming left V 5 bases short and J 3 bases short, with 12 bases between. The CDR3 sequence is CASRGQNLYEQYF. The CDR3, as DNA: TGTGCCAGCAGGGGGCAGAACCTCTACGAGCAGTACTTC.

The table lists this clone with a count of one. This chain links TRBV27 with TRBJ2-7; the match to TRBD1 covers 8 bases. With 5 bases clipped from V and 0 bases from J, the junction kept 6 bases outside the gene matches. This CDR3 has 15 residues. Germline V lookup: CDR1 MNHEY, CDR2 SMNVEV (reference sequence). The CDR3 nucleotides read TGTGCCAGCAGTCTCGACAGGGGCCTCTCCTACGAGCAGTACTTC. Its protein is CASSLDRGLSYEQYF.

The chain recombines TRBV16 with TRBJ2-7, with 8 nucleotides matching TRBD1. The CDR3 extends over 16 amino acids. Germline lookup yields CDR1 KGHSY and CDR2 FQNENV. V shed 4 bases and J 3 bases; nucleotides not matched to a gene: 11. The CDR3 spells CASSPEAGTGSYEQYF. The CDR3 coding sequence is TGTGCCAGCAGCCCAGAAGCCGGGACAGGTAGCTACGAGCAGTACTTC.

V and J are TRBV5-6 and TRBJ2-7; 10 bases match TRBD2. J was trimmed by 3 bases and V by 1 base; bases with no gene match: 4. Germline CDR1 reads SGHDT; CDR2 reads YYEEEE. The CDR3 spans 15 residues. CDR3 protein: CASSLIAGGSYEQYF. The CDR3 DNA is TGTGCCAGCAGCTTGATAGCGGGGGGTAGCTACGAGCAGTACTTC.

The rearrangement links TRBV7-2 to TRBJ1-5; D call uncertain. The V end was cut by 5 bases, the J end by 0 bases, with 14 bases between. The CDR3 has 16 amino acids. Germline values: CDR1 SGHTA, CDR2 FQGNSA. CDR3 DNA: TGTGCCAGCAGCCCCCGCAGGTCAGATAGCAATCAGCCCCAGCATTTT. Amino acid sequence: CASSPRRSDSNQPQHF.

V usage is TRBV9 and J usage is TRBJ1-1, with a weak D call TRBD1 (6 bases). The CDR3 consists of 13 residues. Trimming shortened V by 4 bases and J by 1 base, and 8 bases separated the two germline ends. From germline, CDR1 is SGDLS and CDR2 YYNGEE. CDR3 sequence: CASSQGGNTEAFF. CDR3 in DNA: TGTGCCAGCAGCCAAGGGGGGAACACTGAAGCTTTCTTT.

V usage is TRBV27 and J usage is TRBJ2-6, with 7 bases that match TRBD1. This CDR3 comprises 15 residues. Germline V gene sequence: CDR1 MNHEY, CDR2 SMNVEV (reference sequence). Trimming took 6 bases from V and 7 from J; bases not matched to a gene: 9. The CDR3 sequence: CASSNWDSKANVLTF. CDR3 sequence (DNA): TGTGCCAGCAGCAACTGGGACAGCAAAGCCAACGTCCTGACTTTC.

V gene TRBV15 combines with J gene TRBJ2-3, with 9 bases fitting TRBD2. In germline, CDR1 is LNHNV, CDR2 YYDKDF (reference sequence). J lost 5 bases, V lost 0 bases, and 12 bases had no gene match. This CDR3 region has 18 residues. CDR3 sequence (DNA): TGTGCCACCAGCAGAGATTTCGGCGGGGGGGCCCCCGAAGATACGCAGTATTTT. Encoded protein: CATSRDFGGGAPEDTQYF.

The chain couples TRBV11-2 to TRBJ1-2; 7 bases match TRBD1. Per germline, CDR1 SGHAT and CDR2 FQNNGV. This CDR3 comprises 15 residues. Trimming took 2 bases from V and 0 from J; bases not matched to a gene: 3. Here the CDR3 reads CASSLRQGPNYGYTF. CDR3 nucleotide sequence: TGTGCCAGCAGCTTACGACAGGGCCCTAACTATGGCTACACCTTC.

The rearrangement links TRBV10-1 to TRBJ2-1; 15 positions agree with TRBD2. This CDR3 contains 15 residues. CDR1 WNHNN and CDR2 SYGVQD come from the germline V gene (reference sequence). With V trimmed by 10 bases and J by 10 bases, 11 bases remained unmatched. CDR3 bases: TGCGCCACCCAGGGCGGGACTAGCGGGGGGACCGAGCAGTTCTTC. This translates into CATQGGTSGGTEQFF.

The chain is built from TRBV7-3 and TRBJ2-7; 9 nucleotides match TRBD2. V was clipped by 5 bases and J by 6 bases; unmatched bases: 5. CDR1 and CDR2 from the germline V gene are SGHTA and FQGTGA. The CDR3 is 13 amino acids. The CDR3: CASSLSGGREQYF. The CDR3 DNA sequence: TGTGCCAGCAGCCTTAGCGGGGGCCGCGAGCAGTACTTC.

The V and J genes are TRBV9 and TRBJ1-2; 7 bases match TRBD1. V was pared by 4 bases and J by 8 bases, with 23 bases of the junction left unmatched. CDR3 length: 18 residues. Germline V lookup: CDR1 SGDLS, CDR2 YYNGEE. CDR3 DNA sequence: TGTGCCAGCAGCCCCCCCTCCTCCCAGGGGGACCTATATTTCGGCTACACCTTC. It yields the protein CASSPPSSQGDLYFGYTF. Full variable domain (outside the CDR3, taken from reference TRBV9 and TRBJ1-2): DSGVTQTPKHLITATGQRVTLRCSPRSGDLSVYWYQQSLDQGLQFLIQYYNGEERAKGNILERFSAQQFPDLHSELNLSSLELGDSALYFCASSPPSSQGDLYFGYTFGSGTRLTVV.

Regarding this clone: At one boundary the junction diverges from the germline segment, which might be a read error. The J gene is TRBJ2-3, the V gene TRBV7-7, with TRBD2 as a possible D gene (5 bases). Germline CDR1 and CDR2: SSHAT and FNYEAQ (reference sequence). The CDR3 contains 15 residues. The CDR3 DNA is TGTGCTAGCAGCTTAGACGGCGGGAGCACAGATACGCAGTATTTT. Translation gives CASSLDGGSTDTQYF. The full variable domain, rest sourced from reference TRBV7-7 and TRBJ2-3, is GAGVSQSPRYKVTKRGQDVTLRCDPISSHATLYWYQQALGQGPEFLTYFNYEAQPDKSGLPSDRFSAERPEGSISTLTIQRTEQRDSAMYRCASSLDGGSTDTQYFGPGTRLTVL.

The V and J genes are TRBV19 and TRBJ1-5; unclear D gene. In germline, CDR1 is LNHDA, CDR2 SQIVND (reference sequence). The length of the CDR3 is 16 residues. V lost 1 base to trimming and J lost 9 bases, with 19 bases between them. CDR3 region: CASSIGDDTRGSPQHF. CDR3 nucleotide sequence: TGTGCCAGTAGTATAGGAGACGACACCCGTGGGTCGCCCCAGCATTTT.

The rearrangement links TRBV19 to TRBJ1-3; D may be TRBD1 (5 bases). There are 14 residues in the CDR3. Trimming left V 3 bases short and J 2 bases short, with 8 bases between. Germline-derived CDR1 and CDR2 are LNHDA and SQIVND (reference sequence). CDR3 bases: TGTGCCAGTAGTATCGAGGGGACTGGAAACACCATATATTTT. This translates into CASSIEGTGNTIYF.

The chain is built from TRBV7-2 and TRBJ1-1; 9 positions agree with TRBD1. With V trimmed by 7 bases and J by 3 bases, 15 bases remained unmatched. Germline V gene data show CDR1 as SGHTA and CDR2 as FQGNSA. The CDR3 has 17 amino acids. For the CDR3, the DNA is TGTGCCAGCACCCGCACAGGGGGCGCGATTTTGGACACTGAAGCTTTCTTT. This gives the protein CASTRTGGAILDTEAFF.